This passage covers 24 T cell receptor beta chains from one sample sequenced in a study of CD8+CD57+ T cells in acquired aplastic anemia. It was genomic DNA that served as the template for profiling TCR beta VDJ and CDR3. Via MiXCR, TCRdb re-called the reads, giving one row per CDR3 protein. The sample has around 170,000 distinct CDR3 sequences, under 75% seen once. The sequenced material came from sorted CD4+, CD8+, or CD8+CD57+ T cells (not recorded which) from PBMCs. The receptor set was obtained from a human donor in good health.

The gene calls are TRBV10-3 and TRBJ2-7, with D perhaps being TRBD1 or TRBD2 (6 bases each). Germline assignment: CDR1 ENHRY and CDR2 SYGVKD. V lost 6 bases, J lost 2 bases, and 14 bases lay in between. The CDR3 runs 14 residues. CDR3: CAIRQGGRTYEQYF. CDR3 coding DNA: TGTGCCATCAGACAAGGGGGGCGGACCTACGAGCAGTACTTC.

This clonotype was detected ten times or more. Here the CDR3 DNA reads TGTGCCAGCCAACCAGGGGGGGCCTACGAGCAGTACTTC. It is translated as CASQPGGAYEQYF. This sequence joins TRBV19 and TRBJ2-7, with D possibly being TRBD1 or TRBD2 (7 bases each). CDR1 and CDR2 from the germline V gene are LNHDA and SQIVND (reference sequence). V dropped 9 bases and J dropped 2 bases, with 14 bases sitting between them. This CDR3 region has 13 residues.

This sequence joins TRBV10-3 and TRBJ2-7; weak D call: TRBD1 (5 bases). V lost 5 bases to trimming and J lost 0 bases, with 14 bases between them. The germline CDR1 and CDR2 sequences are ENHRY and SYGVKD. This CDR3 comprises 15 residues. CDR3 region: CAISKSGLSSYEQYF. The CDR3 bases are TGTGCCATCAGTAAATCAGGGCTCAGCTCCTACGAGCAGTACTTC.

The V gene is TRBV19, the J gene TRBJ1-5; D gene ambiguous. From germline, CDR1 is LNHDA and CDR2 SQIVND (reference sequence). The V gene lost 7 bases and the J gene lost 1 base, with 14 bases spanning the gap. There are 15 residues in the CDR3. The CDR3 spells CASKFFEGSNQPQHF. The DNA for the CDR3 is TGTGCCAGTAAATTTTTTGAGGGCAGCAATCAGCCCCAGCATTTT.

This clonotype was found once. Germline and junction disagree at one end, which may indicate a read error. V is TRBV7-9 and J is TRBJ2-7, with TRBD2 matching over 8 bases. Germline V gene sequence: CDR1 SEHNR, CDR2 FQNEAQ (reference sequence). The CDR3 length is 14 residues. CDR3 protein: CASGLFAGGYEQYF. The DNA for the CDR3 is TGTGCCAGCGGCTTATTCGCGGGGGGTTACGAGCAGTACTTC.

V and J are TRBV29-1 and TRBJ2-7; D might be TRBD1 or TRBD2, each matching 5 bases. This CDR3 is built from 12 residues. The V end was cut by 0 bases, the J end by 5 bases, with 8 bases between. Germline V CDR1 and CDR2: SQVTM, ANQGSEA. The CDR3 DNA reads as TGCAGCGTTGAAGATGGGACCCACGAGCAGTACTTC. It yields the protein CSVEDGTHEQYF.

In its sample, this clonotype was seen many times. The rearrangement links TRBV2 to TRBJ2-7, with 10 nucleotides matching TRBD1. Trimming took 9 bases from V and 3 from J; bases not matched to a gene: 11. This CDR3 has 15 residues. The germline V gene has CDR1 SNHLY and CDR2 FYNNEI. CDR3 residues: CASRPGQGVSYEQYF. DNA for the CDR3: TGTGCCAGTAGGCCCGGACAGGGGGTTAGCTACGAGCAGTACTTC.

This clonotype was seen ten or more times. The chain carries TRBV13 and TRBJ1-1; D call uncertain. This CDR3 region has 15 residues. The V and J ends lost 0 bases and 4 bases respectively, with 12 bases between them. In germline, CDR1 is PRHDT, CDR2 FYEKMQ (reference sequence). CDR3 nucleotide sequence: TGTGCCAGCAGCTTAGGCCCTCGGGGTGCCACTGAAGCTTTCTTT. Translating it yields CASSLGPRGATEAFF.

The chain recombines TRBV6-5 with TRBJ2-2; D is tentatively TRBD1 or TRBD2 (5 bases each). Germline CDR1 and CDR2: MNHEY and SVGAGI. V lost 2 bases and J lost 3, with 16 bases in between. This CDR3 region has 17 residues. The chain's CDR3 is CASSYGFRVGDTGELFF. Written as DNA, the CDR3 is TGTGCCAGCAGTTACGGTTTCAGGGTCGGGGACACCGGGGAGCTGTTTTTT.

This clonotype was observed many times. The V gene is TRBV20-1, the J gene TRBJ1-1, with D maybe TRBD1 (5 bases). Trimming took 6 bases from V and 5 from J, leaving 13 bases between them. The CDR3 is made up of 12 amino acids. Germline lookup yields CDR1 DFQATT and CDR2 SNEGSKA (reference sequence). The CDR3 sequence: CSAVGYRTEAFF. As DNA, the CDR3 is TGCAGTGCGGTGGGCTACAGGACTGAAGCTTTCTTT.

This clonotype was found many times. V usage is TRBV14 and J usage is TRBJ2-7; 11 bases match TRBD2. The germline gives CDR1 SGHDN, CDR2 FVKESK. The CDR3 length is 15 residues. Trimming at V came to 1 base and at J to 3 bases, leaving 2 bases not matched to a gene. CDR3 region: CASSQGSGRGYEQYF. The DNA for the CDR3 is TGTGCCAGCAGCCAAGGTAGCGGGAGGGGCTACGAGCAGTACTTC.

Worth noting for this clonotype: A junction end diverges from the germline sequence, so it may reflect a read error. The chain employs TRBV7-9 and TRBJ2-2; D tentatively fits TRBD1 or TRBD2 (5 bases each). The CDR3 consists of 14 residues. Germline V lookup: CDR1 SEHNR, CDR2 FQNEAQ (reference sequence). CDR3 sequence (DNA): TGTGCCAGCAGCTTAACCGGGACCACCGGGGAGCTGTCTTTT. Translating gives CASSLTGTTGELSF.

The rearrangement uses TRBV20-1 and TRBJ2-1; D is possibly TRBD2 (6 bases). V gave up 3 bases and J gave up 0 bases, with 9 bases separating them. The CDR3 length is 14 residues. Germline CDR1 DFQATT, CDR2 SNEGSKA (reference sequence). The chain's CDR3 is CSARVSGSYNEQFF. The CDR3 DNA follows: TGCAGTGCTAGGGTTAGCGGCTCCTACAATGAGCAGTTCTTC.

The genes are TRBV5-6 and TRBJ1-1; no clear D. V gave up 3 bases and J gave up 4 bases, with 7 bases separating them. CDR1 SGHDT and CDR2 YYEEEE come from the germline V gene. This CDR3 has 12 amino acids. The chain's CDR3 is CASSSLGTEAFF. DNA of the CDR3: TGTGCCAGCAGCTCCTTGGGCACTGAAGCTTTCTTT.

The chain combines TRBV20-1 with TRBJ2-3, with no clear D. This CDR3 is 13 amino acids long. Germline assignment: CDR1 DFQATT and CDR2 SNEGSKA (reference sequence). The CDR3 DNA follows: TGCAGCAAGTGGGTGCCACGCACAGATACGCAGTATTTT. Protein sequence: CSKWVPRTDTQYF.

On this clonotype itself: Since a much larger clone is just one base distant, this may be a read error. The chain has TRBV6-5 and TRBJ2-7; TRBD2 matches 7 bases. Trimming at V came to 0 bases and at J to 3 bases, leaving 2 bases not matched to a gene. Germline V gene lookup returns CDR1 MNHEY and CDR2 SVGAGI. This CDR3 is built from 14 residues. The DNA of the CDR3 is TGTGCCAGCAGTTACTCGACGGGGGGCTACGAGCAGTACTTC. Translating it yields CASSYSTGGYEQYF.

This chain links TRBV19 with TRBJ1-4; D not certain. V lost 3 bases and J 0 bases, leaving 5 bases between the germline ends. The germline gives CDR1 LNHDA, CDR2 SQIVND (reference sequence). The CDR3 contains 14 residues. In nucleotides, the CDR3 is TGTGCCAGTAGTATCCTAGCAACTAATGAAAAACTGTTTTTT. This codes for CASSILATNEKLFF.

This clonotype has more than one count but fewer than ten. The chain uses TRBV20-1 and TRBJ1-2; maybe TRBD1 (6 bases). CDR3 length: 15 residues. Trimming removed 7 bases from V and 0 bases from J, with 18 bases in between. Germline CDR1 is DFQATT and CDR2 is SNEGSKA (reference sequence). CDR3: CSVPETGGANYGYTF. As DNA, the CDR3 is TGCAGTGTCCCCGAGACGGGGGGCGCTAACTATGGCTACACCTTC.

The chain joins TRBV11-2 to TRBJ2-7, with a possible D match to TRBD1 (6 bases). The CDR3 totals 17 residues. Germline lookup yields CDR1 SGHAT and CDR2 FQNNGV. Trimming stripped 4 bases from V and 7 bases from J, with 26 bases between. The CDR3 loop is CASSYGSGQTQLQEQYF. CDR3 sequence (DNA): TGTGCCAGCAGCTACGGTTCAGGACAGACCCAACTTCAAGAGCAGTACTTC.

This clonotype was detected many times. The chain combines TRBV29-1 with TRBJ2-7; TRBD1 is a possible D gene (6 bases). V lost 3 bases, J lost 2 bases, and 17 bases lay in between. The CDR3 sequence is 15 residues long. From germline, CDR1 is SQVTM and CDR2 ANQGSEA. The CDR3 region has the DNA TGCAGCGTTGAGGTCGCCGGAAAGGGGGCCTACGAGCAGTACTTC. Protein: CSVEVAGKGAYEQYF.

The chain links TRBV20-1 to TRBJ2-7; 8 nucleotides agree with TRBD1. The end of the DNA fits TRBJ2-5 better, so the J call may be wrong. The CDR3 is made up of 14 amino acids. Germline assignment: CDR1 DFQATT and CDR2 SNEGSKA (reference sequence). The CDR3 protein is CSARDRTGQETQYF. The CDR3 nucleotides are TGCAGTGCTAGAGACCGGACAGGGCAAGAGACCCAGTACTTC.

The CDR3 protein is CASSLNPRGSGVSTDTQYF. DNA of the CDR3: TGTGCCAGCAGCTTAAACCCCCGGGGTAGCGGGGTGAGCACAGATACGCAGTATTTT. V gene TRBV7-3 combines with J gene TRBJ2-3, with 8 bases identical to TRBD2. This CDR3 contains 19 residues. J was trimmed by 0 bases and V by 1 base; bases with no gene match: 12. Germline V CDR1 and CDR2: SGHTA, FQGTGA.

The gene calls are TRBV19 and TRBJ1-1, with TRBD1 as a possible D gene (6 bases). The germline V gene encodes CDR1 LNHDA and CDR2 SQIVND (reference sequence). The CDR3 totals 15 residues. Between the trimmed V and J ends, which lost 5 bases and 2 bases, there was a span of 15 bases. The CDR3: CASSVTGTPNTEAFF. The CDR3 DNA reads as TGTGCCAGTAGTGTTACCGGGACACCCAACACTGAAGCTTTCTTT.

CDR3 DNA: TGTGCCAGTACCGGGACTAGAGAGGCAGATACGCAGTATTTT. Its protein product is CASTGTREADTQYF. The V call is TRBV2, the J call TRBJ2-3; 8 bases align to TRBD2. Germline values: CDR1 SNHLY, CDR2 FYNNEI. Trimming took 9 bases from V and 4 from J; bases not matched to a gene: 9. The CDR3 contains 14 residues.